The 6 T cell receptor beta chains below were found in one sample sequenced in a study of cytomegalovirus exposure and HLA in healthy donors (TCRdb year 2017). Library generation was performed with the immunoSEQ multiplex PCR assay. A mixture of 60 forward primers for TCR Vbeta segments and 13 reverse primers for TCR Jbeta segments was used in the multiplex PCR. The table was pulled from immuneACCESS by TCRdb, which kept in-frame rearrangements only. Such tables lose some clones; where checked, under half of the loss comes from unresolved V genes, and the rest has no known cause. In this sample the table shows roughly 180,000 clones, roughly 83% of which occur a single time. The biggest ten clones account for 1% of the sample. The sequencing input was PBMCs. The source of these receptors is a man younger than 45 in good health and CMV-seronegative.

The sample holds one count of this clone. V is TRBV7-6 and J is TRBJ2-5; D might be TRBD2 (6 bases). Trimming shortened V by 5 bases and J by 4 bases, and 23 bases separated the two germline ends. This CDR3 has 17 amino acids. Germline V CDR1 and CDR2: SGHVS, FNYEAQ. In DNA form, the CDR3 reads TGTGCCAGCAGCGCAAACAAAGGAGGACTAATCTTAGAGACCCAGTACTTC. It is translated as CASSANKGGLILETQYF.

V usage is TRBV2 and J usage is TRBJ2-3; 8 bases map to TRBD1. Losses at the gene ends were 6 bases for V and 3 bases for J; bases not matched to a gene: 8. The CDR3 runs to 15 residues. Germline loops: CDR1 SNHLY, CDR2 FYNNEI. CDR3 amino acids: CASSNRDRITDTQYF. CDR3 bases: TGTGCCAGCAGCAACCGGGACAGGATAACAGATACGCAGTATTTT.

CDR3: CASSLTAPGNTIYF. DNA of the CDR3: TGTGCCAGCAGTCTTACAGCTCCTGGAAACACCATATATTTT. V and J are TRBV13 and TRBJ1-3; D gene uncertain. V lost 6 bases to trimming and J lost 2 bases, with 11 bases between them. Germline V gives CDR1 PRHDT, CDR2 FYEKMQ (reference sequence). The CDR3 spans 14 residues.

The chain combines TRBV5-1 with TRBJ1-3, with 8 bases lining up with TRBD1. CDR1 is SGHRS, CDR2 YFSETQ, per germline. The CDR3 covers 14 residues. The V gene end was trimmed by 3 bases and the J gene end by 6 bases; junction bases not matched to a gene: 5. In DNA, the CDR3 is TGCGCCAGCAGCTCGGGACAGGTAGAAAACACCATATATTTT. This gives the protein CASSSGQVENTIYF.

V is TRBV19 and J is TRBJ2-3, with 7 bases fitting TRBD1. J lost 2 bases, V lost 5 bases, and 7 bases had no gene match. This CDR3 has 15 amino acids. Germline values: CDR1 LNHDA, CDR2 SQIVND (reference sequence). CDR3 region: CASSVTGRTTDTQYF. CDR3 in DNA: TGTGCCAGTAGTGTGACAGGGAGAACCACAGATACGCAGTATTTT.

Here the CDR3 DNA reads TGTGCCAGCAGCTTGCTCTCGGTGGCGTTAGCAGAGACCCAGTACTTC. Its translation is CASSLLSVALAETQYF. This chain uses TRBV7-6 with TRBJ2-5; D gene unclear. Germline CDR1 and CDR2: SGHVS and FNYEAQ. The V gene lost 3 bases and the J gene lost 4 bases, with 18 bases spanning the gap. The CDR3 covers 16 residues.